These 29 T cell receptor beta chains were all obtained from the same sample, sequenced in a study of blood T cell repertoires in COVID-19. The method was immunoSEQ multiplex PCR; TCRdb's version includes in-frame clones alone and lacks a portion of them. The sample has about 260,000 clones; 85% to 90% are singletons. What was sequenced was peripheral blood. The receptors come from a human donor in a cohort sampled during active COVID-19.

The chain links TRBV28 to TRBJ2-3; maybe TRBD2 (7 bases). Looked up from germline, CDR1 is MDHEN and CDR2 is SYDVKM. Trimming removed 2 bases from V and 2 bases from J, with 14 bases in between. The CDR3 length is 16 residues. The CDR3 loop is CASSLLGGANTDTQYF. In DNA, the CDR3 is TGTGCCAGCAGTTTACTGGGGGGGGCAAACACAGATACGCAGTATTTT.

The chain couples TRBV27 to TRBJ2-7, with D maybe TRBD1 (5 bases). Looked up from germline, CDR1 is MNHEY and CDR2 is SMNVEV (reference sequence). This CDR3 is built from 13 residues. The V end lost 6 bases, the J end lost 2 bases, and 11 bases lay between the germline ends. For the CDR3, the DNA is TGTGCCAGCAGGGGGCAGGCGACCTACGAGCAGTACTTC. It translates to CASRGQATYEQYF.

The chain links TRBV2 to TRBJ2-2, with a possible D match to TRBD2 (5 bases). Germline CDR1 reads SNHLY; CDR2 reads FYNNEI. CDR3 length: 14 residues. V gave up 7 bases and J gave up 1 base, with 10 bases separating them. The CDR3 loop is CASNMRENTGELFF. In DNA, the CDR3 is TGTGCCAGCAATATGAGGGAGAACACCGGGGAGCTGTTTTTT.

The genes are TRBV28 and TRBJ1-5; TRBD1 aligns across 9 bases. V lost 2 bases, J lost 3 bases, and 2 bases stayed unmatched. The CDR3 totals 15 residues. Looked up from germline, CDR1 is MDHEN and CDR2 is SYDVKM. The chain's CDR3 is CASSLGDRVNQPQHF. Here the CDR3 DNA reads TGTGCCAGCAGTTTAGGGGACAGGGTCAATCAGCCCCAGCATTTT. Variable domain in full (rest from reference TRBV28 and TRBJ1-5): DVKVTQSSRYLVKRTGEKVFLECVQDMDHENMFWYRQDPGLGLRLIYFSYDVKMKEKGDIPEGYSVSREKKERFSLILESASTNQTSMYLCASSLGDRVNQPQHFGDGTRLSIL.

This clone was counted between two and nine times. The same CDR3 can be traced to other DNA sequences in this sample. The V call is TRBV27, the J call TRBJ2-2, with D possibly TRBD2 on 5 matching bases. Germline V gene lookup returns CDR1 MNHEY and CDR2 SMNVEV (reference sequence). CDR3 length: 15 residues. V was pared by 4 bases and J by 1 base, with 10 bases between. CDR3 DNA sequence: TGTGCCAGCAGTTCCAGTGGGAGGAACACCGGGGAGCTGTTTTTT. Its translation is CASSSSGRNTGELFF.

V gene TRBV5-1 combines with J gene TRBJ2-1; D not certain. The V and J ends lost 0 bases and 2 bases respectively, with 12 bases between them. Germline V gives CDR1 SGHRS, CDR2 YFSETQ. The CDR3 consists of 16 residues. The CDR3 sequence: CASSLVASLAYNEQFF. CDR3 in DNA: TGCGCCAGCAGCTTGGTGGCTAGTCTAGCCTACAATGAGCAGTTCTTC.

This chain links TRBV5-4 with TRBJ1-6; 12 nucleotides line up with TRBD1. There are 16 residues in the CDR3. Germline V gene sequence: CDR1 SGHNT, CDR2 YYREEE (reference sequence). V was clipped by 4 bases and J by 10 bases; unmatched bases: 9. The CDR3 reads CASSVSGTGGRSPLHF. The CDR3 bases are TGTGCCAGCAGCGTATCAGGGACAGGGGGCAGATCACCCCTCCACTTT.

The chain is built from TRBV9 and TRBJ2-7; 8 nucleotides align to TRBD2. The germline V gene encodes CDR1 SGDLS and CDR2 YYNGEE. V gave up 4 bases and J gave up 6 bases; unmatched junction bases: 9. The CDR3 runs 14 residues. The CDR3 nucleotides read TGTGCCAGCAGCCCGGGGGGGGACGCCCGCGAGCAGTACTTC. This sequence encodes CASSPGGDAREQYF.

As concerns this clone: A read error may account for a junction end that differs from germline. CDR3 residues: CATSREGLAGDNEQFF. The CDR3 bases are TGTGCCACCAGCCGAGAGGGACTAGCGGGGGACAATGAGCAGTTCTTC. The chain couples TRBV15 to TRBJ2-1, with TRBD2 matching over 14 bases. Germline V CDR1 and CDR2: LNHNV, YYDKDF (reference sequence). This CDR3 comprises 16 residues.

The chain has TRBV19 and TRBJ2-3, with D perhaps matching TRBD2 (5 bases). CDR3 length: 13 residues. Germline V lookup: CDR1 LNHDA, CDR2 SQIVND (reference sequence). The V gene lost 7 bases and the J gene lost 3 bases, with 11 bases spanning the gap. In nucleotides, the CDR3 is TGTGCCAGTACAACGGGGTATACAGATACGCAGTATTTT. This translates into CASTTGYTDTQYF.

This clone occurred many times. This rearrangement joins TRBV6-4 to TRBJ2-3; no clear D gene. There are 13 residues in the CDR3. Germline V gives CDR1 MRHNA, CDR2 SNTAGT. The V end lost 2 bases, the J end lost 7 bases, and 10 bases lay between the germline ends. Here the CDR3 reads CASSDGVRYTQYF. The CDR3 nucleotides are TGTGCCAGCAGTGACGGAGTCCGGTATACGCAGTATTTT.

This clone was seen only a few times. The V call is TRBV7-2, the J call TRBJ2-3; no reliable D call. V lost 6 bases and J 3 bases, leaving 7 bases between the germline ends. Germline lookup yields CDR1 SGHTA and CDR2 FQGNSA. The length of the CDR3 is 12 residues. CDR3 bases: TGTGCCAGCAGTCTTGCGACAGATACGCAGTATTTT. Its protein product is CASSLATDTQYF. Full variable domain (remainder filled in from reference TRBV7-2 and TRBJ2-3): GAGVSQSPSNKVTEKGKDVELRCDPISGHTALYWYRQSLGQGLEFLIYFQGNSAPDKSGLPSDRFSAERTGGSVSTLTIQRTQQEDSAVYLCASSLATDTQYFGPGTRLTVL.

CDR3 residues: CASSEPGTSYEQYF. In DNA, the CDR3 is TGTGCCAGCAGTGAGCCCGGGACTTCCTACGAGCAGTACTTC. The genes are TRBV6-1 and TRBJ2-7; possible D gene TRBD2, 6 bases. Germline loops: CDR1 MNHNS, CDR2 SASEGT. Trimming removed 3 bases at V and 1 base at J, with 10 bases between. CDR3 length equals 14 residues.

V is TRBV30 and J is TRBJ2-5, with no clear D. The CDR3 consists of 12 residues. Germline CDR1 is GTSNPN and CDR2 is SVGIG (reference sequence). V was shortened by 0 bases and J by 4 bases, with 6 bases between the two germline ends. CDR3 sequence reads: CAWSVIGETQYF. The CDR3 coding sequence is TGTGCCTGGAGTGTGATCGGAGAGACCCAGTACTTC.

The chain carries TRBV5-4 and TRBJ1-2; D ambiguous. The CDR3 runs 15 residues. V lost 0 bases and J lost 7, with 16 bases in between. Germline CDR1 and CDR2: SGHNT and YYREEE (reference sequence). This chain's CDR3 is CASSLELAPRRGYTF. The CDR3 DNA follows: TGTGCCAGCAGCTTGGAATTAGCGCCGCGGCGTGGCTACACCTTC.

This chain links TRBV2 with TRBJ2-7; D gene uncertain. The CDR3 contains 16 residues. The V end lost 1 base, the J end lost 0 bases, and 13 bases lay between the germline ends. Germline values: CDR1 SNHLY, CDR2 FYNNEI. The CDR3 loop reads CASSEGRLPSSYEQYF. For the CDR3, the DNA is TGTGCCAGCAGTGAAGGGCGGTTACCGAGCTCCTACGAGCAGTACTTC.

This chain joins TRBV7-9 and TRBJ1-1; D perhaps matches TRBD1 (6 bases). The CDR3 sequence is 13 residues long. In germline, CDR1 is SEHNR, CDR2 FQNEAQ (reference sequence). Trimming left V 1 base short and J 7 bases short, with 10 bases between. CDR3 nucleotide sequence: TGTGCCAGCAGCTTAGAGGGGGTTGTTGAAGCTTTCTTT. Residues: CASSLEGVVEAFF.

This chain uses TRBV29-1 with TRBJ2-3, with no clear D. Germline CDR1 SQVTM, CDR2 ANQGSEA. The CDR3 length is 12 residues. The germline V and J ends were trimmed by 2 bases and 2 bases, with 5 bases remaining between them. The CDR3: CSVEIATDTQYF. The CDR3 DNA is TGCAGCGTTGAAATAGCCACAGATACGCAGTATTTT.

The chain couples TRBV29-1 to TRBJ1-1; 9 positions agree with TRBD1. CDR1 is SQVTM, CDR2 ANQGSEA, per germline. Trimming took 7 bases from V and 4 from J; bases not matched to a gene: 7. The CDR3 is 13 amino acids. The CDR3 sequence: CSAGTGYITEAFF. DNA for the CDR3: TGCAGCGCCGGGACAGGGTACATCACTGAAGCTTTCTTT.

This chain joins TRBV29-1 and TRBJ2-3; maybe TRBD2 (6 bases). V gave up 2 bases and J gave up 6 bases, with 12 bases separating them. Germline V gene data show CDR1 as SQVTM and CDR2 as ANQGSEA. This CDR3 has 13 amino acids. The CDR3 sequence is CSVEILGRDTQYF. DNA for the CDR3: TGCAGCGTTGAAATTCTGGGGAGGGATACGCAGTATTTT.

The chain is built from TRBV12-5 and TRBJ1-6; D is unresolved. The CDR3 runs 13 residues. The V gene's germline CDR1 is LGHNT and CDR2 FRNRAP. V was cut by 1 base and J by 13 bases, with 11 bases left in between. The CDR3 DNA reads TGTGCTAGTGGTTTGGGAGGATTTTTGCCCCTCCACTTT. The encoded protein is CASGLGGFLPLHF. Variable domain in full (rest from reference TRBV12-5 and TRBJ1-6): DARVTQTPRHKVTEMGQEVTMRCQPILGHNTVFWYRQTMMQGLELLAYFRNRAPLDDSGMPKDRFSAEMPDATLATLKIQPSEPRDSAVYFCASGLGGFLPLHFGNGTRLTVT.

This chain joins TRBV5-4 and TRBJ1-2, with TRBD1 as a possible D gene (6 bases). Germline values: CDR1 SGHNT, CDR2 YYREEE (reference sequence). The CDR3 contains 15 residues. The V end lost 0 bases, the J end lost 2 bases, and 11 bases lay between the germline ends. The CDR3 DNA reads as TGTGCCAGCAGCTTGGACAGGGCGCTAAACTATGGCTACACCTTC. Translation gives CASSLDRALNYGYTF.

The table lists this clone with a few counts. The rearrangement links TRBV18 to TRBJ2-3, with TRBD1 matching over 9 bases. The CDR3 consists of 15 residues. Germline V lookup: CDR1 KGHSH, CDR2 LQKENI. The V segment lost 3 bases and the J segment 1 base; nucleotides outside the gene matches: 2. The DNA for the CDR3 is TGTGCCAGCTCACCCGGACAGGGGCGCACAGATACGCAGTATTTT. Translation gives CASSPGQGRTDTQYF.

This CDR3 reads CASSYRTGGRDTIYF. CDR3 sequence (DNA): TGTGCCAGCAGTTATCGGACAGGGGGTCGAGACACCATATATTTT. The chain couples TRBV6-6 to TRBJ1-3; TRBD1 matches at 10 bases. After removal of 3 bases from V and 8 bases from J, the junction contained 7 bases not matched to a gene. Germline V gives CDR1 MNHNY, CDR2 SVGAGI (reference sequence). The CDR3 is 15 amino acids.

The CDR3, as DNA: TGTGCCAGCAGCTTGCAGGGGGGCATAATCCAGTTCTTC. Its translation is CASSLQGGIIQFF. The V call is TRBV5-4, the J call TRBJ2-1; weak D call: TRBD1 (7 bases). This CDR3 region has 13 residues. With 1 base removed from V and 13 bases from J, the gap between germline ends came to 15 bases. CDR1 and CDR2 (germline): SGHNT, YYREEE (reference sequence).

The chain has TRBV5-5 and TRBJ2-7, with D possibly matching TRBD1 (6 bases). Between the trimmed V and J ends, which lost 0 bases and 2 bases, there was a span of 9 bases. This CDR3 comprises 14 residues. The V gene's germline CDR1 is SGHKS and CDR2 YYEKEE (reference sequence). This CDR3 is CASSLGQAAYEQYF. DNA for the CDR3: TGTGCCAGCAGCTTGGGACAGGCCGCCTACGAGCAGTACTTC. Drawing the rest from reference TRBV5-5 and TRBJ2-7, the complete variable domain is DAGVTQSPTHLIKTRGQQVTLRCSPISGHKSVSWYQQVLGQGPQFIFQYYEKEERGRGNFPDRFSARQFPNYSSELNVNALLLGDSALYLCASSLGQAAYEQYFGPGTRLTVT.

The chain combines TRBV28 with TRBJ2-3, with TRBD2 matching over 10 bases. Germline loops: CDR1 MDHEN, CDR2 SYDVKM. V was pared by 5 bases and J by 6 bases, with 5 bases of the junction left unmatched. CDR3 length: 14 amino acids. CDR3 nucleotide sequence: TGTGCCAGCAGTCTAGCGGGAGAGACGGATACGCAGTATTTT. Its translation is CASSLAGETDTQYF.

This chain joins TRBV6-5 and TRBJ2-5; D call uncertain. Trimming removed 7 bases at V and 2 bases at J, with 11 bases between. The germline V gene encodes CDR1 MNHEY and CDR2 SVGAGI. This CDR3 contains 13 residues. The CDR3 DNA is TGTGCCAGCATCCAACTCGGGCAAGAGACCCAGTACTTC. Translation gives CASIQLGQETQYF.

The chain combines TRBV6-5 with TRBJ2-7, with D maybe TRBD2 (5 bases). This CDR3 comprises 11 residues. Germline V lookup: CDR1 MNHEY, CDR2 SVGAGI. The V and J ends lost 2 bases and 7 bases respectively, with 6 bases between them. The CDR3: CASSYRREQYF. The DNA of the CDR3 is TGTGCCAGCAGTTACCGGAGGGAGCAGTACTTC.